This TCR beta chain was profiled in a study of T-cell memory formation after mild COVID-19. This CDR3 region has 14 residues. Per germline, CDR1 SQVTM and CDR2 ANQGSEA. The junction had 7 bases not matched to a gene; V was cut back by 8 bases and J by 3 bases. TCRdb independently ran MiXCR on the 5' RACE reads; one entry per CDR3 protein. The repertoire consists of some 330,000 distinct CDR3 sequences, with approximately 21% occurring once and the leading ten covering roughly an eighth. The chain is built from TRBV29-1 and TRBJ1-1; 12 positions match TRBD1. Sequenced: PBMCs or a T cell subset sorted from them (not recorded which). The sequence was collected from an adult woman who had mild COVID-19 (a few samples of this study predate the infection). Cell type and time point are not known. CDR3 region: CSTGTGGMYTEAFF. The CDR3 nucleotides read TGCAGCACAGGGACAGGGGGCATGTACACTGAAGCTTTCTTT.